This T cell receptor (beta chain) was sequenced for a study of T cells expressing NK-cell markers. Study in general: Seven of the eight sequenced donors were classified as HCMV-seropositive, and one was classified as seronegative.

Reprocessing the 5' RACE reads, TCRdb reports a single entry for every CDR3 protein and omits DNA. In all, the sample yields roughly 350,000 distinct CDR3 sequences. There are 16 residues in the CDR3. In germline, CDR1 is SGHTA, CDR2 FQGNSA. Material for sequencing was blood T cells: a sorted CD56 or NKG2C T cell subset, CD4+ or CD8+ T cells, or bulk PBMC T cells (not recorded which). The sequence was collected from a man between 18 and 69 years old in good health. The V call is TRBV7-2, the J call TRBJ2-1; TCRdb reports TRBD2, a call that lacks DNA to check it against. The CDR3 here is CASRTSGGSSDNEQFF.